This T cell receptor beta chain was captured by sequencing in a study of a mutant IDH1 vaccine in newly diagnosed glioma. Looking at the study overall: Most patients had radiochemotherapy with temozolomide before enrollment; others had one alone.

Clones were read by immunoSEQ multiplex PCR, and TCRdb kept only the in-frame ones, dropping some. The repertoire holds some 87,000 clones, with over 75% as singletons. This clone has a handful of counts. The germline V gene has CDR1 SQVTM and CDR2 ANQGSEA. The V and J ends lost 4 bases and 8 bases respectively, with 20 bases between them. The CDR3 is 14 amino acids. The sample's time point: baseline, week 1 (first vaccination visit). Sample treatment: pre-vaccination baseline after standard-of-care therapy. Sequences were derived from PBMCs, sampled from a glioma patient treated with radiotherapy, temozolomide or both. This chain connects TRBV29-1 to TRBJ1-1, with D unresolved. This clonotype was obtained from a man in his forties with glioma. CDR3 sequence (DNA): TGCAGCGTTGGCGCGAAAGTGAGGAGGGCAGAAGCTTTCTTT. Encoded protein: CSVGAKVRRAEAFF.